Below, one TCR beta chain is given with its context. The data originate from a study of T-cell reconstitution after alpha-beta-depleted transplantation in children. The library targeted TCRbeta and was prepared with unique molecular identifiers. TCRdb passed the PCR reads through MiXCR, listing each CDR3 protein once. This table holds around 440,000 distinct CDR3 sequences, under 12% found once. V gave up 0 bases and J gave up 2 bases, with 6 bases separating them. Germline V CDR1 and CDR2: MDHEN, SYDVKM. This CDR3 contains 14 residues. This sequence originates from a child aged 2 to 9 with inherited bone marrow failure, due to receive a stem cell transplant. The sample consisted of PBMCs, taken before TCRalphabeta/CD19-depleted stem cell transplant. The chain is built from TRBV28 and TRBJ2-3; TRBD1 is a possible D gene (6 bases). The CDR3 DNA is TGTGCCAGCAGTTTATGGGGGGCCACAGATACGCAGTATTTT. Its translation: CASSLWGATDTQYF.